What follows describes a single T cell receptor beta chain. By its share of the sample, this clonotype is medium-sized (0.01 to 0.1%). The antigen it binds to is not known. No much larger clone exists at a distance of one base, and base qualities are not known. The TCR template was genomic DNA extracted from bulk tumor tissue, and roughly 590 ng of gDNA was amplified for each sample. During surgery, several biopsies were collected from each primary tumor and placed as far from one another as possible within the tumor mass. Patients in the study cohort, which was described as untreated, were newly diagnosed NSCLC cases going through curative surgery. Donors were 15 or so newly diagnosed non-small cell lung cancer patients undergoing surgery with curative intent. Resected tumor masses were reviewed by two independent pathologists. Sequencing was performed only on DNA and RNA samples of high quality.

Trimming removed 2 bases from V and 6 bases from J, leaving 10 bases between the germline ends. The CDR3 starts with the cysteine, ends with the phenylalanine, and has 12 residues. Here the CDR3 DNA is all that survives: 36 bases in frame from base 1. The germline V gene (reference sequence) gives CDR1 as GTSNPN and CDR2 as SVGIG. The sample comes from a study of immune heterogeneity within non-small cell lung tumors (dated by TCRdb to 2016 to 2018). In the study overall: By histology, a handful of squamous cell carcinomas, 9 to 11 non-squamous carcinomas and 1 tumor not otherwise specified were included. To examine intratumoral immune heterogeneity, the study used whole-exome sequencing, RNA-seq and TCR beta repertoire sequencing on multiple spatially distinct regions of each NSCLC tumor. Transcriptome data were available for just 44 loci from about twelve patients, whereas TCR repertoire analysis spanned around 57 tumor loci from roughly 14 patients. For mutant peptides 8 to 11 amino acids long, netMHCpan-3.0 predicted neoantigen binding to the HLA alleles of each patient. Paper-wide results and their limitations: Within a patient, the same dominant CDR3B clonotypes appeared at multiple loci, but different tumor locations also contained unique high-frequency clones. Local tumor mutational burden and local T-cell repertoire clonality had a statistically significant but moderate positive correlation (R about 0.3). High-frequency TCR beta clonotypes were largely distinct between individual patients.

The TCR beta CDR3 region was amplified with a multiplex PCR system, in which a first round of roughly 10 cycles was run using 32 V-gene forward and 13 J-gene reverse primers. A QIAGEN Multiplex PCR Kit was used for first-round PCR, and the primer sequences were filed in Chinese patent CN105087789A. Illumina universal primers were attached in a second round of PCR run with the Phusion High-Fidelity PCR Kit. TCR libraries were paired-end sequenced at 151 bp read length on the Illumina HiSeq X Ten platform. Regarding the original processing steps: Reads lacking multiplex PCR primers were removed with Cutadapt, read pairs were merged with PEAR, and CDR3 regions were called with MiXCR default settings. Repertoire diversity was assessed by Shannon entropy, and clonality was calculated as one minus the Shannon entropy divided by the ln of the count of productive unique sequences. Clonotypes present at frequencies of at least 0.5% were defined as dominant or high-frequency T-cell clones. TCRdb passed the public sequencing reads through fastp at Q25 and MiXCR, retaining productive beta sequences. For every CDR3 protein sequence, its rows merge into one entry that carries the most common genes and DNA. These V and J calls originate from TCRdb's pipeline instead of the authors' own analysis. A total of around 21,000 distinct CDR3 sequences appear in this sample, around 28% of them only once. The ten largest clones add up to 4.4% of the sample.

The sample comprised lung tumor tissue. The origin of this receptor is a man aged 35 to 55 with non-small cell lung cancer. Recombination joined TRBV30 with TRBJ1-2; the D gene identity is not certain. The CDR3 has the sequence CAWSRAENGYTF. The nucleotide sequence reads as follows: TGTGCCTGGAGTCGGGCCGAGAATGGCTACACCTTC.